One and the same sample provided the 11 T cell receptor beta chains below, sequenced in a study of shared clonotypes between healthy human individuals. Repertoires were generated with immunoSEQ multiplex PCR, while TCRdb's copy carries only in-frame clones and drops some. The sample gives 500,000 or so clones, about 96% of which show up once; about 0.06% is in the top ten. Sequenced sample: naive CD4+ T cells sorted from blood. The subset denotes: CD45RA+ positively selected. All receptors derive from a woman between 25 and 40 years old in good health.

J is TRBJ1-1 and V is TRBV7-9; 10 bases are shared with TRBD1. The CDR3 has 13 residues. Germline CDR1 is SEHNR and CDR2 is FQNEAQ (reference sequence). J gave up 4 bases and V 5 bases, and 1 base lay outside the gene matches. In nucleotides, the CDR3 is TGTGCCAGCAGCGACAGGGGGCTCACTGAAGCTTTCTTT. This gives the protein CASSDRGLTEAFF.

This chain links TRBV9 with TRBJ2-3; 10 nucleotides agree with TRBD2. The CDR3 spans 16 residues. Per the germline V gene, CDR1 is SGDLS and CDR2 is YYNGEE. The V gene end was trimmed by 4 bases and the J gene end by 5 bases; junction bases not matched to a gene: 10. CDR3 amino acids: CASSIGLAVGEDTQYF. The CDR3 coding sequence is TGTGCCAGCAGCATCGGACTAGCGGTGGGGGAAGATACGCAGTATTTT. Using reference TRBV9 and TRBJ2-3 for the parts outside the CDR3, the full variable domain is DSGVTQTPKHLITATGQRVTLRCSPRSGDLSVYWYQQSLDQGLQFLIQYYNGEERAKGNILERFSAQQFPDLHSELNLSSLELGDSALYFCASSIGLAVGEDTQYFGPGTRLTVL.

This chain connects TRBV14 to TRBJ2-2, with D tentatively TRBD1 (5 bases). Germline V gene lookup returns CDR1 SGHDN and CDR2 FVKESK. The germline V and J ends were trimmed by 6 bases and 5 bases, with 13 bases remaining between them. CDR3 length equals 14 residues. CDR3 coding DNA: TGTGCCAGCAGAGGTCTAGGGGTGACCGGGGAGCTGTTTTTT. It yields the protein CASRGLGVTGELFF.

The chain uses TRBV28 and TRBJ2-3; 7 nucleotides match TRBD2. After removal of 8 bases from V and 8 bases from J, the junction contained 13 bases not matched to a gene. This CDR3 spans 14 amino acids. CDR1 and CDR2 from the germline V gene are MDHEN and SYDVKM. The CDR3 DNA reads TGTGCCAGCCGACTCTCCCGGGAGGCAAGTACGCAGTATTTT. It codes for CASRLSREASTQYF.

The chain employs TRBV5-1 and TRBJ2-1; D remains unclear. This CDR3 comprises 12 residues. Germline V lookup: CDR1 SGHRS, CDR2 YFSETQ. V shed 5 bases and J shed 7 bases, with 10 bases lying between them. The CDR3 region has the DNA TGCGCCAGCAGTATGGCCCGAAATGAGCAGTTCTTC. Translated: CASSMARNEQFF.

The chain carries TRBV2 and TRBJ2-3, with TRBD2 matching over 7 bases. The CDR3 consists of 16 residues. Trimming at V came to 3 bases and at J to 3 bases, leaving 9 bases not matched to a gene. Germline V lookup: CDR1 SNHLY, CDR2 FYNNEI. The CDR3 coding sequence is TGTGCCAGCAGTGAGATGGCGGGAGCTTGGACAGATACGCAGTATTTT. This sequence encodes CASSEMAGAWTDTQYF.

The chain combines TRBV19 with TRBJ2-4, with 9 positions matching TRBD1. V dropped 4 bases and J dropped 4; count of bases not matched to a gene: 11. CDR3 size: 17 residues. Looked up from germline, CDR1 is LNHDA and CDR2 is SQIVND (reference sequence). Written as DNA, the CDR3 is TGTGCCAGTAGTACCCCCCCCGGGACAGGGTCTAAAAACATTCAGTACTTC. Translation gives CASSTPPGTGSKNIQYF.

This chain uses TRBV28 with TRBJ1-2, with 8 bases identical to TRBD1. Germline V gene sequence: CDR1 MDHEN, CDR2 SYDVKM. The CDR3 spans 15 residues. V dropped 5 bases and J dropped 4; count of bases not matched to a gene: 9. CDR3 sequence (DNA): TGTGCCAGCAGTCTAGGAGGGACAGGTCCCTATGGCTACACCTTC. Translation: CASSLGGTGPYGYTF.

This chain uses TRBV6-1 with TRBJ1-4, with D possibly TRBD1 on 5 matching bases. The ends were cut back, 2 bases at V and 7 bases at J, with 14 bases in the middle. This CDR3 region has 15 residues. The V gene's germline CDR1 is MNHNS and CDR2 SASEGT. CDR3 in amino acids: CASSEQYRSVEKLFF. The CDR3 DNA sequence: TGTGCCAGCAGTGAACAGTACAGGTCGGTTGAAAAACTGTTTTTT.

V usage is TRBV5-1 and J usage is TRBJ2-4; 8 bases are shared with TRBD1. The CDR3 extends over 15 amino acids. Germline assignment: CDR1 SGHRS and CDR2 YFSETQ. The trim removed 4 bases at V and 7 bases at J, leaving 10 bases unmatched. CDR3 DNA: TGCGCCAGCAGCGGGGCCCCCGGACAGGGCAACATTCAGTACTTC. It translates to CASSGAPGQGNIQYF.

The DNA for the CDR3 is TGCGCCAGCAGCTCACCCGGGACAGGGGTCGGGGAGCAGTACTTC. This translates into CASSSPGTGVGEQYF. The chain combines TRBV5-1 with TRBJ2-7, with TRBD1 matching 10 bases. J lost 7 bases, V lost 3 bases, and 10 bases had no gene match. This CDR3 is 15 amino acids long. Germline V gene data show CDR1 as SGHRS and CDR2 as YFSETQ.